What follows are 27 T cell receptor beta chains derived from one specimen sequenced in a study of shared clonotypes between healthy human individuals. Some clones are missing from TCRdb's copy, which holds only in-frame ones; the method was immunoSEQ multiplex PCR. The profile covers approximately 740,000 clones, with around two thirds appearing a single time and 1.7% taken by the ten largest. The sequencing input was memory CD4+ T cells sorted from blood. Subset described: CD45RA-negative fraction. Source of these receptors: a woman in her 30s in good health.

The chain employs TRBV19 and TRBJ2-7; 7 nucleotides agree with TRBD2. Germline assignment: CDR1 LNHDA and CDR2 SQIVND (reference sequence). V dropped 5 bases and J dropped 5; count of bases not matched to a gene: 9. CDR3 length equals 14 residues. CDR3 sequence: CASSFAGVRDEQYF. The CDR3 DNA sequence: TGTGCCAGTAGTTTCGCGGGAGTGCGTGACGAGCAGTACTTC.

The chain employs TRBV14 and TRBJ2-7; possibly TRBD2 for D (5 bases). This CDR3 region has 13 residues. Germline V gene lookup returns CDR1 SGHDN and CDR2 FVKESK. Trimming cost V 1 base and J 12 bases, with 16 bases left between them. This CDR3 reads CASSQVPGVIPYF. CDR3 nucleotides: TGTGCCAGCAGCCAAGTCCCCGGGGTGATTCCGTACTTC.

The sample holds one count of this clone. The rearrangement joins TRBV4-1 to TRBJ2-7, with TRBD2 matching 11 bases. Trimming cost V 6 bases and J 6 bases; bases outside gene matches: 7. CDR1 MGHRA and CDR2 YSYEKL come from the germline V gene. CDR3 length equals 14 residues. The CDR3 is CASRQLAGVSEQYF. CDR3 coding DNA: TGCGCCAGCAGGCAACTAGCGGGAGTCTCCGAGCAGTACTTC.

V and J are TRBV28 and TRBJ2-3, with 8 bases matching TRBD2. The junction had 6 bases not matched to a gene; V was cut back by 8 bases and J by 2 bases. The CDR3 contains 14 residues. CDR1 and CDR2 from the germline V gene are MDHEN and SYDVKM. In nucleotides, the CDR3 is TGTGCCAGCGGACTTGGACTAGCCACAGATACGCAGTATTTT. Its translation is CASGLGLATDTQYF.

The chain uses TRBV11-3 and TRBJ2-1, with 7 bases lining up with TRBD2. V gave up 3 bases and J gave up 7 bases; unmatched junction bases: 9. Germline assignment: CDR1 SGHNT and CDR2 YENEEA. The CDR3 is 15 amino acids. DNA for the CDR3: TGTGCCAGCAGCTTTGGGCTAGCGGTGATTAATGAGCAGTTCTTC. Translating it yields CASSFGLAVINEQFF.

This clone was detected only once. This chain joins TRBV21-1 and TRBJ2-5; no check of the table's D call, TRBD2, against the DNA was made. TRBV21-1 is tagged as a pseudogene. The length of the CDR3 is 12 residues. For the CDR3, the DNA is TGTGCCAGCAGCAACGTCGGAGAGACCCAGTACTTC. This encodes CASSNVGETQYF.

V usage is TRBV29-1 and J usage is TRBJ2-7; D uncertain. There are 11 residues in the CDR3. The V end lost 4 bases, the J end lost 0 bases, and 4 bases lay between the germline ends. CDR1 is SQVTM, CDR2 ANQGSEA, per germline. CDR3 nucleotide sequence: TGCAGCGTTGCTAGCTCCTACGAGCAGTACTTC. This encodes CSVASSYEQYF.

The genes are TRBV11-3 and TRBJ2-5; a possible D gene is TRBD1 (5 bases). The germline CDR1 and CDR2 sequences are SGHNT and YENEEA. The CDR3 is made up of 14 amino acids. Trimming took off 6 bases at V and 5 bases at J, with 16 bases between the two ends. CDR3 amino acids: CASSQTDSSETQYF. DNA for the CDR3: TGTGCCAGCAGTCAGACAGATTCGTCTGAGACCCAGTACTTC.

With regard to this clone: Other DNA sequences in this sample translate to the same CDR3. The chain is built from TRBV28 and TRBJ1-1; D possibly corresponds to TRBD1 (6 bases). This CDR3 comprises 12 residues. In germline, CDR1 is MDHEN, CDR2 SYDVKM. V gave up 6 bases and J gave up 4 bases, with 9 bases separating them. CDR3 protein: CASSRGTTEAFF. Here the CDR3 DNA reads TGTGCCAGCAGCAGGGGCACCACTGAAGCTTTCTTT.

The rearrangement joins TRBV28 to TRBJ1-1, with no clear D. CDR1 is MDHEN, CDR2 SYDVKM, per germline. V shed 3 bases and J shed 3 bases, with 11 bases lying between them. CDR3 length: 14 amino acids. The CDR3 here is CASSLGGQYTEAFF. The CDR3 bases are TGTGCCAGCAGTTTGGGAGGGCAATACACTGAAGCTTTCTTT.

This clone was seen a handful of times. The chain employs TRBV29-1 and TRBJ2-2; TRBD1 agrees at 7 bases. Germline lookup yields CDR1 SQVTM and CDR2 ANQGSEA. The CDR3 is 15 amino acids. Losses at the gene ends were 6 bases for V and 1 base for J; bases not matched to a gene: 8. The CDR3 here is CSVPKTGKNTGELFF. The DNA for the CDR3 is TGCAGCGTACCTAAGACAGGGAAGAACACCGGGGAGCTGTTTTTT.

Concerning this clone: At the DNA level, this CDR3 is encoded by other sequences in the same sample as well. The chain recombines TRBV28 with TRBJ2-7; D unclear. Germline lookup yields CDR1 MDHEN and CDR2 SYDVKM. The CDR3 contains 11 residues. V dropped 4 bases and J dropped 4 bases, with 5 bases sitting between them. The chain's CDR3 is CASSSRYEQYF. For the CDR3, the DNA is TGTGCCAGCAGTTCCCGTTACGAGCAGTACTTC.

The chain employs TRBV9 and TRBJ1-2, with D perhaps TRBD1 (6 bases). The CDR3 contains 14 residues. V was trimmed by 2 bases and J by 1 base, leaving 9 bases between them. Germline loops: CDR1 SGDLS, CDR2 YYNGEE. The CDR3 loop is CASSVAGVNYGYTF. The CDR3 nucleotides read TGTGCCAGCAGCGTGGCAGGGGTTAACTATGGCTACACCTTC.

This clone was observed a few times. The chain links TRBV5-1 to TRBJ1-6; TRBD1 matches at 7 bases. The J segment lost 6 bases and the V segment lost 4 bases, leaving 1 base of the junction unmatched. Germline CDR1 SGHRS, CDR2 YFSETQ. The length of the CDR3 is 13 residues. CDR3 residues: CASSRDSNSPLHF. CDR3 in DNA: TGCGCCAGCAGCAGGGACAGTAATTCACCCCTCCACTTT.

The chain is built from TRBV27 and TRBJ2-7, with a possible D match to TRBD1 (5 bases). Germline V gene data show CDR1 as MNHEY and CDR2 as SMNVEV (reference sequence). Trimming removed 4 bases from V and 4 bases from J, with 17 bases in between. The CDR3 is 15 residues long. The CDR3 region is CASSSNRISRYEQYF. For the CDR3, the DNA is TGTGCCAGCAGTTCTAACAGGATATCCCGATACGAGCAGTACTTC.

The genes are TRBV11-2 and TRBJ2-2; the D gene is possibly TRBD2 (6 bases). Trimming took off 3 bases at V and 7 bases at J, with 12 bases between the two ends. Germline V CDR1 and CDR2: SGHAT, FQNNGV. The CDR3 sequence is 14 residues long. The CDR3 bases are TGTGCCAGCAGCTTGGCGGGCGGGAACGGGGAGCTGTTTTTT. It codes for CASSLAGGNGELFF.

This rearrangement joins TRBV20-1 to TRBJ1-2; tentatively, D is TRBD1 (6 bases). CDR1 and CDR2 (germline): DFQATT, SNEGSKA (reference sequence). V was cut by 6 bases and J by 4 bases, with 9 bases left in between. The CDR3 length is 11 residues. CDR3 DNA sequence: TGCAGTGCCTGGACAGTCTATGGCTACACCTTC. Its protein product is CSAWTVYGYTF.

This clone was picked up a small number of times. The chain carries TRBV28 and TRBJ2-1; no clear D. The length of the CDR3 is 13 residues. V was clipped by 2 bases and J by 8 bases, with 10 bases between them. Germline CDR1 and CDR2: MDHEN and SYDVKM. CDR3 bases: TGTGCCAGCAGTTTAGCTCGCGGCTATGAGCAGTTCTTC. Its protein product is CASSLARGYEQFF.

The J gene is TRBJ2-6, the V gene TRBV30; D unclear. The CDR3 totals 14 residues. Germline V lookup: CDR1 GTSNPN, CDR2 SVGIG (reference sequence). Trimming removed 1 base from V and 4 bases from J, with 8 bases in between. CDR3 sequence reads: CAWSAGTGANVLTF. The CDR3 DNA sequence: TGTGCCTGGAGTGCAGGTACCGGGGCCAACGTCCTGACTTTC.

Written as DNA, the CDR3 is TGTGCCAGCAGTGTTCTAGCGGGAGGAATTGGAGAGACCCAGTACTTC. Its protein is CASSVLAGGIGETQYF. V usage is TRBV2 and J usage is TRBJ2-5; 11 bases agree with TRBD2. This CDR3 spans 16 amino acids. V trimming: 4 bases; J trimming: 4 bases; junction bases outside the gene matches: 8. CDR1 and CDR2 from the germline V gene are SNHLY and FYNNEI. Looking up the rest from reference TRBV2 and TRBJ2-5 gives the full variable domain: EPEVTQTPSHQVTQMGQEVILRCVPISNHLYFYWYRQILGQKVEFLVSFYNNEISEKSEIFDDQFSVERPDGSNFTLKIRSTKLEDSAMYFCASSVLAGGIGETQYFGPGTRLLVL.

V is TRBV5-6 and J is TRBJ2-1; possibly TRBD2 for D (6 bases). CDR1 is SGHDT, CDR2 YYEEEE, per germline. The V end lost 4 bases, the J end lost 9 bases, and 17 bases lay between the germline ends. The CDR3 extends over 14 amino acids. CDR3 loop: CASSPSPGEFEQFF. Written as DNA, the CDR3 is TGTGCCAGCAGCCCGTCCCCGGGGGAGTTTGAGCAGTTCTTC.

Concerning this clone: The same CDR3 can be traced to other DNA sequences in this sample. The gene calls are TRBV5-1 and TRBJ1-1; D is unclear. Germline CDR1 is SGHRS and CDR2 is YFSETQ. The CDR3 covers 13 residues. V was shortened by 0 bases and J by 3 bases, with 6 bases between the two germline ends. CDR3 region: CASSLAGDTEAFF. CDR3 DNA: TGCGCCAGCAGCTTGGCCGGGGACACTGAAGCTTTCTTT.

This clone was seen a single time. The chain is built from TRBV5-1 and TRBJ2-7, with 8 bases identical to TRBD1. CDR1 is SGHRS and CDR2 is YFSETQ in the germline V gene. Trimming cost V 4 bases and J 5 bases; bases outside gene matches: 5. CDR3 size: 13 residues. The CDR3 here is CASSRTGSNEQYF. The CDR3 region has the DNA TGCGCCAGCAGCCGGACAGGGAGCAACGAGCAGTACTTC.

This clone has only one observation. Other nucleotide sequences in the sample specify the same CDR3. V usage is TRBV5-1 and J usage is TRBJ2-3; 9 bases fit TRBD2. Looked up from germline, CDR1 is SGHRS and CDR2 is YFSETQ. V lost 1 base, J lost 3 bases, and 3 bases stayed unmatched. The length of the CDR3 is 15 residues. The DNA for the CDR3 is TGCGCCAGCAGCTTGAGTAGCGGGAGTACAGATACGCAGTATTTT. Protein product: CASSLSSGSTDTQYF.

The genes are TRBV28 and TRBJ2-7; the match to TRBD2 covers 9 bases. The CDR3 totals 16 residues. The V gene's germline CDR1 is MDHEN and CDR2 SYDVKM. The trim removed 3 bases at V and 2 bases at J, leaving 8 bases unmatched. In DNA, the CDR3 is TGTGCCAGCAGTTTGAATACGGCTAGCGGGACCTACGAGCAGTACTTC. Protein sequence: CASSLNTASGTYEQYF. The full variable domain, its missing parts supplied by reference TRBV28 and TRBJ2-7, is DVKVTQSSRYLVKRTGEKVFLECVQDMDHENMFWYRQDPGLGLRLIYFSYDVKMKEKGDIPEGYSVSREKKERFSLILESASTNQTSMYLCASSLNTASGTYEQYFGPGTRLTVT.

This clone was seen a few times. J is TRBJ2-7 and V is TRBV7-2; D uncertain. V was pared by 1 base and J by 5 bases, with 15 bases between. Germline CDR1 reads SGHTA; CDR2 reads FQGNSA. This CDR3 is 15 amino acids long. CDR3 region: CASSLVTLVPHEQYF. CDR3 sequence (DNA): TGTGCCAGCAGCTTAGTAACCTTGGTCCCCCACGAGCAGTACTTC.

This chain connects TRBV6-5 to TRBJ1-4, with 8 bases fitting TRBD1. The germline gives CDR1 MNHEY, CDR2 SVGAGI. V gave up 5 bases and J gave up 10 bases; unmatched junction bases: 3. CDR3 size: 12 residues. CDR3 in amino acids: CASSRDRLKLFF. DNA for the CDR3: TGTGCCAGCAGTCGGGACAGGTTAAAACTGTTTTTT.